Sequencing of this TCR beta chain was carried out in a study of shared clonotypes between healthy human individuals. General study points: When naive CD4 clonotypes were compared across a few donors, around 5% were shared.

Assay: immunoSEQ multiplex PCR; the TCRdb copy retains only in-frame clones and omits some. Of around 2.5 million clones detected, roughly 93% appear once; the ten largest clones hold around 0.4%. Remarks on this clone: What it binds is not known.

Trimming took 5 bases from V and 2 from J, leaving 11 bases between them. Germline-derived CDR1 and CDR2 are SGHNT and YYREEE (reference sequence). This CDR3 has 13 amino acids. Those who donated, Caucasian adults without exception, all lived in Nashville, Tennessee. CD4+ cell separation produced CD45RA+ naive and CD45RA-negative memory subsets. This sequence was found in a man aged 18 to 29 in good health. Some clones in this sample may be carry-over from other donors' samples. Input material: naive CD4+ T cells from PBMCs. The subset here: CD45RA+ positively selected. The chain carries TRBV5-4 and TRBJ2-7, with D maybe TRBD1 (5 bases). The CDR3 region is CASSSAGTYEQYF. CDR3 nucleotides: TGTGCCAGCAGTTCTGCAGGGACCTACGAGCAGTACTTC.